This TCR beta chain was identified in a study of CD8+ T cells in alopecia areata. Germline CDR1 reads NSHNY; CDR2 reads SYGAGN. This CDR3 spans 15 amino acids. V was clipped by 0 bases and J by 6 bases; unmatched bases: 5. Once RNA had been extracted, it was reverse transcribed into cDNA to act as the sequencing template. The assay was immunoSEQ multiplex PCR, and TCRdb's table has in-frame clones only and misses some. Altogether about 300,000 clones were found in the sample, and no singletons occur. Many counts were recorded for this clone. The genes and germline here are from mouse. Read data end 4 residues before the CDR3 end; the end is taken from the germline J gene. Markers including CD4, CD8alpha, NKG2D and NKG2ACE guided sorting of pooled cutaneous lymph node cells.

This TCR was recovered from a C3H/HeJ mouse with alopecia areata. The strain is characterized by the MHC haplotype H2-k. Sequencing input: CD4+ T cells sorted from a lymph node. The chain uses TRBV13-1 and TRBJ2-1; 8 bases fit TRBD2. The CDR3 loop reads CASSDAPGGFAEQFF. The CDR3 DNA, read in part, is TGTGCCAGCAGTGATGCGCCTGGGGGGTTTGCT.